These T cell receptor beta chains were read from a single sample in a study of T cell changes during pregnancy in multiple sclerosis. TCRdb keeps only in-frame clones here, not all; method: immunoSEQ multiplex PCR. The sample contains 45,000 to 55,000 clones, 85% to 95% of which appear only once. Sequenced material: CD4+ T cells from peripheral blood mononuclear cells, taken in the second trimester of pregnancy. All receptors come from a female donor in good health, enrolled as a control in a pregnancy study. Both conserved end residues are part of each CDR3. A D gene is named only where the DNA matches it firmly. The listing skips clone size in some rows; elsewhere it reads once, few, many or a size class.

cdr3_nt: TGTGCCATCAGTGAGCTGCTCGGGACAGCCTATAATTCACCCCTCCACTTT
cdr3_aa: CAISELLGTAYNSPLHF
clone_size: once
cdr3_length: 17
d_call: TRBD1
j_call: TRBJ1-6
v_call: TRBV10-3

cdr3_nt: TGTGCCAGCAGTTTGAGGTTTCAGCCCCAGCATTTT
cdr3_aa: CASSLRFQPQHF
clone_size: NA
cdr3_length: 12
d_call: NA
j_call: TRBJ1-5
v_call: TRBV28

cdr3_nt: TGTGCCAGCAGGGGGCCAATGAACACTGAAGCTTTCTTT
cdr3_aa: CASRGPMNTEAFF
clone_size: NA
cdr3_length: 13
d_call: NA
j_call: TRBJ1-1
v_call: TRBV6-5

cdr3_nt: TGTGCCAGCAGCTTGAACAGGGACCTTATCCCCCTCCACTTT
cdr3_aa: CASSLNRDLIPLHF
clone_size: NA
cdr3_length: 14
d_call: NA
j_call: TRBJ1-6
v_call: TRBV5-5

cdr3_nt: TGTGCCAGCATGGCCCGGGGGGTCACAGATACGCAGTATTTT
cdr3_aa: CASMARGVTDTQYF
clone_size: NA
cdr3_length: 14
d_call: TRBD2
j_call: TRBJ2-3
v_call: TRBV6-1

cdr3_nt: TGTGCCAGCAGCCTGCCGCATGGGTCTAGAAGCGAGCAGTACTTC
cdr3_aa: CASSLPHGSRSEQYF
clone_size: once
cdr3_length: 15
d_call: NA
j_call: TRBJ2-7
v_call: TRBV5-6

cdr3_nt: TGTGCCAGCACTCTGACCAGGGAAGGGGGAAACACCATATATTTT
cdr3_aa: CASTLTREGGNTIYF
clone_size: NA
cdr3_length: 15
d_call: NA
j_call: TRBJ1-3
v_call: TRBV28

cdr3_nt: TGTGCCAGCAGGCCGACAGGGCCCCACGAGCAGTACTTC
cdr3_aa: CASRPTGPHEQYF
clone_size: NA
cdr3_length: 13
d_call: TRBD1
j_call: TRBJ2-7
v_call: TRBV7-9

cdr3_nt: TGTGCCAGCAGGGCTAGCAGCTCCTACGAGCAGTACTTC
cdr3_aa: CASRASSSYEQYF
clone_size: NA
cdr3_length: 13
d_call: NA
j_call: TRBJ2-7
v_call: TRBV6-5

cdr3_nt: TGTGCCAGCAGCGTGGCTGCAACTAATGAAAAACTGTTTTTT
cdr3_aa: CASSVAATNEKLFF
clone_size: few
cdr3_length: 14
d_call: NA
j_call: TRBJ1-4
v_call: TRBV5-4

cdr3_nt: TGTGCCAGCAGCTTTAACGGCGGTTCACCCCTCCACTTT
cdr3_aa: CASSFNGGSPLHF
clone_size: NA
cdr3_length: 13
d_call: NA
j_call: TRBJ1-6
v_call: TRBV7-9

cdr3_nt: TGTGCCAGCAGCCAACCGGGACAGGGTCTGTACTTC
cdr3_aa: CASSQPGQGLYF
clone_size: NA
cdr3_length: 12
d_call: TRBD1
j_call: TRBJ2-7
v_call: TRBV11-3

cdr3_nt: TGTGCCAGCAGCCCCGGGACAGGGAACACCGGGGAGCTGTTTTTT
cdr3_aa: CASSPGTGNTGELFF
clone_size: NA
cdr3_length: 15
d_call: TRBD1
j_call: TRBJ2-2
v_call: TRBV7-9

cdr3_nt: TGTGCCTGCGGAAGGTCAGATACGCAGTATTTT
cdr3_aa: CACGRSDTQYF
clone_size: NA
cdr3_length: 11
d_call: NA
j_call: TRBJ2-3
v_call: TRBV6-5

cdr3_nt: TGTGCCAGCAGCCCCCGCGGGACAGTGCACACTGAAGCTTTCTTT
cdr3_aa: CASSPRGTVHTEAFF
clone_size: NA
cdr3_length: 15
d_call: TRBD1
j_call: TRBJ1-1
v_call: TRBV9

cdr3_nt: TGTGCCAGCAGTTACGCAGGGGCCTACGAGCAGTACTTC
cdr3_aa: CASSYAGAYEQYF
clone_size: NA
cdr3_length: 13
d_call: NA
j_call: TRBJ2-7
v_call: TRBV6-5

cdr3_nt: TGTGCCAGCAGCTTAGTGCTAGCGGGAGGGGAGACCCAGTACTTC
cdr3_aa: CASSLVLAGGETQYF
clone_size: NA
cdr3_length: 15
d_call: TRBD2
j_call: TRBJ2-5
v_call: TRBV7-2

cdr3_nt: TGTGCCAGCAGTGAACGGGGGGCCTTAGGGCCTAATGAAAAACTGTTTTTT
cdr3_aa: CASSERGALGPNEKLFF
clone_size: NA
cdr3_length: 17
d_call: NA
j_call: TRBJ1-4
v_call: TRBV2